The 27 T cell receptor beta chains listed next were all sequenced from one sample in a study of T cell responses to AZD1222 COVID-19 vaccine. Only in-frame clones appear in the TCRdb table, and some are missing; sequencing was by immunoSEQ multiplex PCR. The sample lists under 100,000 clones; roughly 89% were seen once. Source: peripheral blood, taken 28 days after the second AZD1222 dose. The receptors shown here come from an adult who received the AZD1222 COVID-19 vaccine.

This chain uses TRBV29-1 with TRBJ2-1; 10 bases match TRBD2. CDR1 SQVTM and CDR2 ANQGSEA come from the germline V gene. Trimming took 1 base from V and 5 from J; bases not matched to a gene: 8. The CDR3 extends over 16 amino acids. The CDR3 DNA reads TGCAGCGTTGAAGCCCCGGGACTAGCGCGACACAATGAGCAGTTCTTC. This encodes CSVEAPGLARHNEQFF.

The chain carries TRBV7-2 and TRBJ2-1, with TRBD1 as a possible D gene (6 bases). V lost 5 bases, J lost 3 bases, and 14 bases lay in between. The CDR3 length is 15 residues. The germline CDR1 and CDR2 sequences are SGHTA and FQGNSA. The CDR3 sequence is CASSSTGTSYNEQFF. The CDR3 DNA is TGTGCCAGCAGCAGTACCGGGACAAGCTACAATGAGCAGTTCTTC.

This chain uses TRBV9 with TRBJ1-1; D remains ambiguous. The CDR3 is made up of 13 amino acids. Germline V lookup: CDR1 SGDLS, CDR2 YYNGEE. Trimming pared 5 bases from V and 5 bases from J, leaving 13 bases between. The CDR3 DNA is TGTGCCAGCAGTGAAAGTAGCTTGACTGAAGCTTTCTTT. Its translation is CASSESSLTEAFF.

J is TRBJ1-2 and V is TRBV29-1; D not certain. From germline, CDR1 is SQVTM and CDR2 ANQGSEA. V lost 8 bases to trimming and J lost 3 bases, with 10 bases between them. CDR3 length: 11 amino acids. In DNA form, the CDR3 reads TGCAGCTTATCCGCTGACTATGGCTACACCTTC. Protein: CSLSADYGYTF.

A few counts support this clone. The chain is built from TRBV18 and TRBJ2-3; D call uncertain. This CDR3 region has 14 residues. Trimming pared 2 bases from V and 0 bases from J, leaving 6 bases between. Germline-derived CDR1 and CDR2 are KGHSH and LQKENI. The CDR3 DNA is TGTGCCAGCTCACCAACTACTAGCACAGATACGCAGTATTTT. It is translated as CASSPTTSTDTQYF.

V and J are TRBV25-1 and TRBJ2-1; D is unclear. V was trimmed by 6 bases and J by 5 bases, leaving 2 bases between them. The germline CDR1 and CDR2 sequences are MGHDK and SYGVNS. The CDR3 runs 10 residues. As DNA, the CDR3 is TGTGCCAGCAGGGACAATGAGCAGTTCTTC. Protein product: CASRDNEQFF.

The V gene is TRBV5-1, the J gene TRBJ1-1; D gene ambiguous. This CDR3 spans 14 amino acids. Germline CDR1 reads SGHRS; CDR2 reads YFSETQ. V was trimmed by 0 bases and J by 5 bases, leaving 11 bases between them. The CDR3 reads CASSLEGTGTEAFF. In DNA, the CDR3 is TGCGCCAGCAGCTTGGAGGGCACGGGGACTGAAGCTTTCTTT.

The rearrangement links TRBV18 to TRBJ2-2; D gene ambiguous. The CDR3 totals 18 residues. Per the germline V gene, CDR1 is KGHSH and CDR2 is LQKENI. V was pared by 3 bases and J by 0 bases, with 17 bases between. CDR3 sequence reads: CASSPPYSSDANTGELFF. CDR3 DNA: TGTGCCAGCTCACCTCCCTACAGCAGTGACGCGAACACCGGGGAGCTGTTTTTT.

The V call is TRBV2, the J call TRBJ2-3, with 7 bases fitting TRBD2. The CDR3 sequence is 13 residues long. The germline gives CDR1 SNHLY, CDR2 FYNNEI. The V and J ends lost 6 bases and 4 bases, in that order; junction bases with no gene match: 4. Here the CDR3 reads CASSLGLPDTQYF. The CDR3 nucleotides read TGTGCCAGCAGCCTGGGACTACCAGATACGCAGTATTTT.

V gene TRBV9 combines with J gene TRBJ2-3; no reliable D call. Germline lookup yields CDR1 SGDLS and CDR2 YYNGEE. This CDR3 has 11 residues. V shed 0 bases and J shed 5 bases, with 1 base lying between them. The CDR3 loop is CASSVGDTQYF. Written as DNA, the CDR3 is TGTGCCAGCAGCGTAGGAGATACGCAGTATTTT.

This clone was observed once. J is TRBJ2-1 and V is TRBV5-6; D ambiguous. The germline V and J ends were trimmed by 0 bases and 8 bases, with 6 bases remaining between them. The CDR3 covers 12 residues. Germline assignment: CDR1 SGHDT and CDR2 YYEEEE. The CDR3 DNA reads TGTGCCAGCAGCTTGGTTACAGATGAGCAGTTCTTC. Protein: CASSLVTDEQFF. The variable domain in full, completed from reference TRBV5-6 and TRBJ2-1, reads DAGVTQSPTHLIKTRGQQVTLRCSPKSGHDTVSWYQQALGQGPQFIFQYYEEEERQRGNFPDRFSGHQFPNYSSELNVNALLLGDSALYLCASSLVTDEQFFGPGTRLTVL.

The chain recombines TRBV6-5 with TRBJ2-3; 11 bases fit TRBD1. In germline, CDR1 is MNHEY, CDR2 SVGAGI. CDR3 length equals 16 residues. J lost 3 bases, V lost 1 base, and 3 bases had no gene match. DNA of the CDR3: TGTGCCAGCAGTTACTGGGGACAGGGGGGGACAGATACGCAGTATTTT. The encoded protein is CASSYWGQGGTDTQYF.

The chain joins TRBV10-3 to TRBJ1-2; TRBD1 matches at 7 bases. Trimming at V came to 3 bases and at J to 4 bases, leaving 8 bases not matched to a gene. This CDR3 has 15 amino acids. Germline V gene sequence: CDR1 ENHRY, CDR2 SYGVKD. CDR3 sequence: CAISDQTGLVYGYTF. CDR3 nucleotides: TGTGCCATCAGTGACCAGACAGGGCTCGTCTATGGCTACACCTTC.

The chain has TRBV4-1 and TRBJ1-2, with TRBD1 matching over 8 bases. CDR1 and CDR2 (germline): MGHRA, YSYEKL. The CDR3 is made up of 18 amino acids. The V and J ends lost 1 base and 7 bases, in that order; junction bases with no gene match: 17. The CDR3 bases are TGCGCCAGCAGCCAAGTTCACGGGCAGGGGGCGTACAACGGTGGCTACACCTTC. This sequence encodes CASSQVHGQGAYNGGYTF.

With regard to this clone: An end of the junction does not agree with germline; a read error may underlie this. Other DNA sequences of this sample code for an identical CDR3. This chain's CDR3 is CASSQWGDRAYEQFF. In DNA form, the CDR3 reads TGCGCCAGCAGCCAGTGGGGGGACAGGGCATATGAGCAGTTCTTC. This chain joins TRBV3-1 (or the pseudogene TRBV3-2) and TRBJ2-1; 9 nucleotides align to TRBD1. Germline assignment: CDR1 LGHDT and CDR2 YNNKEL (reference sequence). This CDR3 is built from 15 residues.

The V and J genes are TRBV4-2 and TRBJ1-5; D gene ambiguous. The V and J ends lost 3 bases and 2 bases respectively, with 17 bases between them. The CDR3 consists of 17 residues. The germline CDR1 and CDR2 sequences are LGHNA and YNFKEQ. The CDR3 region has the DNA TGTGCCAGCAGCCACCCCGCCGGGGTGGGCGGCAATCAGCCCCAGCATTTT. Translated, it gives CASSHPAGVGGNQPQHF.

This clone was recorded a few times. The rearrangement links TRBV7-6 to TRBJ1-5; TRBD1 is a possible D gene (5 bases). Germline CDR1 reads SGHVS; CDR2 reads FNYEAQ. Trimming stripped 5 bases from V and 5 bases from J, with 13 bases between. The CDR3 totals 14 residues. CDR3 sequence: CASSAGQGYQPQHF. CDR3 in DNA: TGTGCCAGCAGCGCCGGGCAGGGCTATCAGCCCCAGCATTTT.

V is TRBV18 and J is TRBJ1-6; 7 nucleotides agree with TRBD1. CDR3 size: 13 residues. The J segment lost 13 bases and the V segment lost 2 bases, leaving 5 bases of the junction unmatched. Germline V gives CDR1 KGHSH, CDR2 LQKENI. In DNA, the CDR3 is TGTGCCAGCTCACCAGACAGGGAGGTTCCCCTCCACTTT. It is translated as CASSPDREVPLHF.

The CDR3 DNA sequence: TGCAGTGCTAGTGATTGGGTATTGGGCAATCAGCCCCAGCATTTT. Its protein product is CSASDWVLGNQPQHF. The chain carries TRBV20-1 and TRBJ1-5; D is unresolved. The CDR3 has 15 amino acids. With 3 bases removed from V and 2 bases from J, the gap between germline ends came to 14 bases. CDR1 is DFQATT, CDR2 SNEGSKA, per germline (reference sequence).

This chain uses TRBV25-1 with TRBJ2-3, with TRBD1 matching over 8 bases. The V and J ends lost 4 bases and 3 bases, in that order; junction bases with no gene match: 0. This CDR3 has 13 amino acids. Per the germline V gene, CDR1 is MGHDK and CDR2 is SYGVNS. The CDR3 coding sequence is TGTGCCAGCAGTGGACAGGGGACAGATACGCAGTATTTT. Translation gives CASSGQGTDTQYF.

The chain has TRBV11-2 and TRBJ2-1, with TRBD1 as a possible D gene (5 bases). There are 15 residues in the CDR3. In germline, CDR1 is SGHAT, CDR2 FQNNGV. V was pared by 5 bases and J by 1 base, with 12 bases between. For the CDR3, the DNA is TGTGCCAGCAGCCGAACGACAGATTCCTACAATGAGCAGTTCTTC. It translates to CASSRTTDSYNEQFF.

This clone was seen a single time. For the CDR3, the DNA is TGTGCCAGCTCACCACCTTTAGCTCGGGGGAGGTATACGCAGTATTTT. Protein product: CASSPPLARGRYTQYF. This chain uses TRBV18 with TRBJ2-3, with D possibly matching TRBD2 (6 bases). The germline V and J ends were trimmed by 0 bases and 7 bases, with 17 bases remaining between them. CDR3 length: 16 residues. Germline CDR1 reads KGHSH; CDR2 reads LQKENI.

The chain has TRBV5-6 and TRBJ2-1; D possibly corresponds to TRBD1 (6 bases). The V and J ends lost 3 bases and 5 bases respectively, with 9 bases between them. Germline-derived CDR1 and CDR2 are SGHDT and YYEEEE. CDR3 length: 13 residues. The chain's CDR3 is CASSWDNNNEQFF. CDR3 bases: TGTGCCAGCAGCTGGGACAACAACAATGAGCAGTTCTTC.

The CDR3 sequence: CASSSEGYQETQYF. CDR3 sequence (DNA): TGTGCCAGCAGCTCAGAGGGTTACCAAGAGACCCAGTACTTC. The rearrangement links TRBV11-3 to TRBJ2-5, with D maybe TRBD2 (5 bases). V lost 4 bases, J lost 0 bases, and 9 bases lay in between. The CDR3 contains 14 residues. Germline CDR1 reads SGHNT; CDR2 reads YENEEA. The full variable domain, in which reference TRBV11-3 and TRBJ2-5 provide the parts outside the CDR3, is EAGVVQSPRYKIIEKKQPVAFWCNPISGHNTLYWYLQNLGQGPELLIRYENEEAVDDSQLPKDRFSAERLKGVDSTLKIQPAELGDSAVYLCASSSEGYQETQYFGPGTRLLVL.

This clone has just one count. This rearrangement joins TRBV9 to TRBJ2-5; 7 nucleotides agree with TRBD2. The germline gives CDR1 SGDLS, CDR2 YYNGEE. With V trimmed by 2 bases and J by 3 bases, 4 bases remained unmatched. CDR3 length equals 14 residues. The CDR3 nucleotides read TGTGCCAGCAGCGTCGCGGGGGTTGAAGAGACCCAGTACTTC. It encodes CASSVAGVEETQYF.

The rearrangement links TRBV5-1 to TRBJ1-2; 7 nucleotides agree with TRBD1. Germline values: CDR1 SGHRS, CDR2 YFSETQ. CDR3 size: 13 residues. V lost 0 bases to trimming and J lost 7 bases; unmatched junction nucleotides: 3. CDR3 sequence: CASSLETGAGYTF. DNA for the CDR3: TGCGCCAGCAGCTTGGAAACAGGGGCTGGCTACACCTTC.

The gene calls are TRBV7-5 and TRBJ2-7; the D call of TRBD1 is as the table states it, not checked on the DNA. TRBV7-5 is a documented pseudogene. This CDR3 spans 16 amino acids. The CDR3 loop reads CARTPRGQGNTYEQYF. The CDR3 coding sequence is TGTGCCAGAACCCCACGTGGTCAGGGCAATACCTACGAGCAGTACTTC.